Below are 29 T cell receptor beta chains sequenced from a single sample in a study of radiation and T cells in renal cell carcinoma. The method was immunoSEQ multiplex PCR; TCRdb's version includes in-frame clones alone and lacks a portion of them. The repertoire consists of 130,000 to 150,000 clones, with around nine tenths occurring once and the leading ten covering more than 10%. Time point defined: baseline pretreatment blood. Treatment described: 15 Gy SBRT to primary tumor, nephrectomy 4 weeks later. The source material was blood, sampled from a patient whose treatment included radiotherapy and nephrectomy. The receptors stem from a woman in her forties or fifties with renal cell carcinoma.

This clone was seen just once. This chain joins TRBV10-3 and TRBJ2-1; TRBD2 matches 9 bases. The V gene end was trimmed by 0 bases and the J gene end by 6 bases; junction bases not matched to a gene: 9. CDR1 and CDR2 from the germline V gene are ENHRY and SYGVKD. The CDR3 has 17 residues. The CDR3 bases are TGTGCCATCAGTGAGTCAGTGGGGCTAGCGGGGCTCAATGAGCAGTTCTTC. Protein: CAISESVGLAGLNEQFF.

The DNA for the CDR3 is TGTGCCAGCAGTCGAGGACAGGGCTATGGCTACACCTTC. This codes for CASSRGQGYGYTF. The chain employs TRBV6-5 and TRBJ1-2; TRBD1 aligns across 8 bases. J was trimmed by 4 bases and V by 5 bases; bases with no gene match: 3. The CDR3 has 13 residues. The germline V gene has CDR1 MNHEY and CDR2 SVGAGI.

The rearrangement joins TRBV13 to TRBJ1-1; D gene uncertain. V was pared by 5 bases and J by 0 bases, with 13 bases between. This CDR3 comprises 15 residues. Germline V gives CDR1 PRHDT, CDR2 FYEKMQ (reference sequence). For the CDR3, the DNA is TGTGCCAGCAGCGCCCTTATAGAGATGAACACTGAAGCTTTCTTT. Translated: CASSALIEMNTEAFF. Variable domain in full (rest from reference TRBV13 and TRBJ1-1): AAGVIQSPRHLIKEKRETATLKCYPIPRHDTVYWYQQGPGQDPQFLISFYEKMQSDKGSIPDRFSAQQFSDYHSELNMSSLELGDSALYFCASSALIEMNTEAFFGQGTRLTVV.

The chain joins TRBV7-2 to TRBJ1-1; a weak D match, TRBD1 (6 bases). The CDR3 covers 15 residues. Trimming cost V 1 base and J 4 bases, with 13 bases left between them. Germline V gene lookup returns CDR1 SGHTA and CDR2 FQGNSA. This chain's CDR3 is CASSLVQGSGTEAFF. For the CDR3, the DNA is TGTGCCAGCAGCTTAGTACAGGGCTCCGGCACTGAAGCTTTCTTT. The full variable domain, completed using reference TRBV7-2 and TRBJ1-1, is GAGVSQSPSNKVTEKGKDVELRCDPISGHTALYWYRQSLGQGLEFLIYFQGNSAPDKSGLPSDRFSAERTGGSVSTLTIQRTQQEDSAVYLCASSLVQGSGTEAFFGQGTRLTVV.

The chain recombines TRBV6-6 with TRBJ2-2; 12 nucleotides agree with TRBD2. The germline V gene has CDR1 MNHNY and CDR2 SVGAGI (reference sequence). There are 16 residues in the CDR3. Trimming removed 6 bases from V and 5 bases from J; junction bases left unmatched: 7. The chain's CDR3 is CASRPGLAGWTGELFF. The CDR3 DNA follows: TGTGCCAGCAGGCCTGGACTAGCGGGGTGGACCGGGGAGCTGTTTTTT.

The V gene is TRBV5-1, the J gene TRBJ1-6, with D tentatively TRBD1 (5 bases). With 0 bases removed from V and 7 bases from J, the gap between germline ends came to 8 bases. CDR3 length: 14 amino acids. Germline assignment: CDR1 SGHRS and CDR2 YFSETQ. The CDR3 sequence is CASSLVEGNSPLHF. The CDR3 DNA is TGCGCCAGCAGCTTGGTCGAGGGGAATTCACCCCTCCACTTT. Filled out from reference TRBV5-1 and TRBJ1-6, the complete variable domain reads KAGVTQTPRYLIKTRGQQVTLSCSPISGHRSVSWYQQTPGQGLQFLFEYFSETQRNKGNFPGRFSGRQFSNSRSEMNVSTLELGDSALYLCASSLVEGNSPLHFGNGTRLTVT.

CDR3 coding DNA: TGTGCCAGCAGCTCCCGGGACAGGGGGCGGACGAACACTGAAGCTTTCTTT. Translation: CASSSRDRGRTNTEAFF. The rearrangement joins TRBV4-2 to TRBJ1-1, with TRBD1 identical over 12 bases. This CDR3 has 17 residues. From germline, CDR1 is LGHNA and CDR2 YNFKEQ. V shed 5 bases, J shed 1 base, and the junction held 8 bases outside the gene matches.

The chain employs TRBV10-3 and TRBJ2-6, with a tentative D call TRBD1 (6 bases). Deletions cut 6 bases from V and 0 bases from J, with 15 bases between. The CDR3 loop spans 17 amino acids. Germline-derived CDR1 and CDR2 are ENHRY and SYGVKD. In DNA form, the CDR3 reads TGTGCCATCAGAGGCCAACAGGGCTTCTCTGGGGCCAACGTCCTGACTTTC. Encoded protein: CAIRGQQGFSGANVLTF.

This clone was picked up a small number of times. This chain joins TRBV18 and TRBJ1-1; TRBD1 matches 7 bases. In germline, CDR1 is KGHSH, CDR2 LQKENI. V shed 8 bases and J 3 bases; nucleotides not matched to a gene: 6. This CDR3 is 13 amino acids long. CDR3 sequence: CASTNTGDTEAFF. The CDR3 nucleotides read TGTGCCAGCACCAATACAGGGGACACTGAAGCTTTCTTT.

This chain links TRBV27 with TRBJ2-7; the D gene is possibly TRBD1 (6 bases). The CDR3 consists of 15 residues. V shed 6 bases and J shed 2 bases, with 17 bases lying between them. Per the germline V gene, CDR1 is MNHEY and CDR2 is SMNVEV (reference sequence). The CDR3 nucleotides are TGTGCCAGCAGCCCCAACAGGGCGGTTACCTACGAGCAGTACTTC. It codes for CASSPNRAVTYEQYF.

The V and J genes are TRBV7-2 and TRBJ2-1; D remains ambiguous. CDR1 is SGHTA, CDR2 FQGNSA, per germline. The CDR3 covers 14 residues. Trimming took off 2 bases at V and 10 bases at J, with 15 bases between the two ends. The CDR3 DNA is TGTGCCAGCAGCTTATTGAGGTTCCCCGCGGAGCAGTTCTTC. This gives the protein CASSLLRFPAEQFF.

The chain couples TRBV5-1 to TRBJ2-5; TRBD1 aligns across 7 bases. The CDR3 contains 14 residues. Germline trimming cut 0 bases from V and 5 bases from J; bases unmatched to any gene: 4. Looked up from germline, CDR1 is SGHRS and CDR2 is YFSETQ. The CDR3 nucleotides read TGCGCCAGCAGCTTGGGGGACAGCATGGAGACCCAGTACTTC. Translation gives CASSLGDSMETQYF.

The chain uses TRBV6-4 and TRBJ1-4, with TRBD1 matching over 7 bases. This CDR3 contains 15 residues. The V and J ends lost 7 bases and 0 bases, in that order; junction bases with no gene match: 5. CDR1 is MRHNA and CDR2 is SNTAGT in the germline V gene. CDR3 coding DNA: TGTGCCAGCAAGGGGACAGTTGCAACTAATGAAAAACTGTTTTTT. Translated: CASKGTVATNEKLFF.

This clone came up a few times. The sample carries other DNA sequences with the same CDR3. The V call is TRBV6-5, the J call TRBJ1-5; D gene unclear. Germline loops: CDR1 MNHEY, CDR2 SVGAGI. V gave up 0 bases and J gave up 0 bases, with 3 bases separating them. The CDR3 consists of 14 residues. The CDR3 sequence is CASSYSNSNQPQHF. As DNA, the CDR3 is TGTGCCAGCAGTTACTCGAATAGCAATCAGCCCCAGCATTTT.

V gene TRBV5-4 combines with J gene TRBJ1-1; no firm D call. The CDR3 runs 15 residues. With 0 bases removed from V and 0 bases from J, the gap between germline ends came to 9 bases. Germline V CDR1 and CDR2: SGHNT, YYREEE (reference sequence). CDR3 sequence: CASSLVSPVNTEAFF. DNA for the CDR3: TGTGCCAGCAGCTTGGTTTCCCCCGTGAACACTGAAGCTTTCTTT.

The chain recombines TRBV2 with TRBJ2-2; D is uncertain. V lost 1 base to trimming and J lost 2 bases, with 8 bases between them. The CDR3 sequence is 15 residues long. Looked up from germline, CDR1 is SNHLY and CDR2 is FYNNEI. Here the CDR3 DNA reads TGTGCCAGCAGTGAAGAGCACTTCAACACCGGGGAGCTGTTTTTT. Translating gives CASSEEHFNTGELFF.

This chain links TRBV28 with TRBJ2-1; TRBD2 aligns across 8 bases. The junction had 3 bases not matched to a gene; V was cut back by 2 bases and J by 3 bases. Germline V CDR1 and CDR2: MDHEN, SYDVKM. CDR3 length equals 15 residues. CDR3 sequence (DNA): TGTGCCAGCAGTTTAGGGACTAGTAGCTACAATGAGCAGTTCTTC. Protein: CASSLGTSSYNEQFF.

The chain recombines TRBV7-9 with TRBJ1-6; D is unclear. The CDR3 spans 11 residues. The germline V gene has CDR1 SEHNR and CDR2 FQNEAQ (reference sequence). The ends were cut back, 4 bases at V and 10 bases at J, with 5 bases in the middle. CDR3 in DNA: TGTGCCAGCAGCTCTGGATCACCCCTCCACTTT. Its translation: CASSSGSPLHF.

The chain recombines TRBV11-2 with TRBJ2-5, with no clear D. Trimming shortened V by 1 base and J by 3 bases, and 6 bases separated the two germline ends. Per the germline V gene, CDR1 is SGHAT and CDR2 is FQNNGV. The CDR3 is made up of 13 amino acids. The DNA for the CDR3 is TGTGCCAGCAGCTTAGCCGAGAAAGAGACCCAGTACTTC. This gives the protein CASSLAEKETQYF.

This chain joins TRBV29-1 and TRBJ2-7; TRBD1 matches 7 bases. CDR1 and CDR2 from the germline V gene are SQVTM and ANQGSEA. The ends lost 0 bases at V and 4 bases at J; junction bases unmatched: 3. The CDR3 runs to 13 residues. This CDR3 reads CSVEESQGYEQYF. CDR3 in DNA: TGCAGCGTTGAAGAATCACAGGGGTACGAGCAGTACTTC.

The chain uses TRBV11-2 and TRBJ2-7; 7 bases agree with TRBD1. The V and J ends lost 1 base and 2 bases, in that order; junction bases with no gene match: 8. Germline CDR1 reads SGHAT; CDR2 reads FQNNGV. The length of the CDR3 is 16 residues. CDR3 residues: CASSLAPTGAPYEQYF. CDR3 nucleotides: TGTGCCAGCAGCTTAGCTCCCACAGGGGCCCCCTACGAGCAGTACTTC.

The CDR3 bases are TGTGCCAGCAGTTACGGGGATACTGAAGCTTTCTTT. Its protein product is CASSYGDTEAFF. V usage is TRBV6-5 and J usage is TRBJ1-1; D ambiguous. Per germline, CDR1 MNHEY and CDR2 SVGAGI. The length of the CDR3 is 12 residues. V lost 2 bases and J lost 5, with 6 bases in between.

This chain uses TRBV6-1 with TRBJ2-1; D uncertain. Looked up from germline, CDR1 is MNHNS and CDR2 is SASEGT. V was pared by 2 bases and J by 7 bases, with 15 bases between. The CDR3 runs to 15 residues. CDR3 loop: CASSEHRPSRNEQFF. DNA for the CDR3: TGTGCCAGCAGTGAACATAGACCCTCTAGGAATGAGCAGTTCTTC.

In the case of this clone: Other DNA sequences in the sample encode the same CDR3. V gene TRBV5-1 combines with J gene TRBJ2-7, with 9 bases fitting TRBD1. The CDR3 totals 14 residues. In germline, CDR1 is SGHRS, CDR2 YFSETQ. The ends lost 2 bases at V and 4 bases at J; junction bases unmatched: 4. The CDR3 loop is CASSFGQGSYEQYF. DNA of the CDR3: TGCGCCAGCAGCTTCGGACAGGGGTCTTACGAGCAGTACTTC.

This clone was picked up one time. The chain uses TRBV6-6 and TRBJ1-2; no clear D. The germline V and J ends were trimmed by 4 bases and 6 bases, with 15 bases remaining between them. This CDR3 has 14 amino acids. The V gene's germline CDR1 is MNHNY and CDR2 SVGAGI (reference sequence). The CDR3 DNA sequence: TGTGCCAGCAGTTGGGCGAATGTGGAAAATGGCTACACCTTC. Encoded protein: CASSWANVENGYTF.

This clone was counted once. Possible read error: a much larger clone is one base away. V is TRBV6-5 and J is TRBJ1-6; D perhaps matches TRBD1 (5 bases). The CDR3 is made up of 15 amino acids. The germline CDR1 and CDR2 sequences are MNHEY and SVGAGI. CDR3 in DNA: TGTGCTAGCAGTCTCCCCCAGGGCGAGGGTTCACCCCTCCACTTT. Its translation: CASSLPQGEGSPLHF.

The J gene is TRBJ1-2, the V gene TRBV19, with TRBD1 matching over 8 bases. CDR3 length: 14 amino acids. CDR1 is LNHDA, CDR2 SQIVND, per germline (reference sequence). V gave up 6 bases and J gave up 8 bases; unmatched junction bases: 11. CDR3 coding DNA: TGTGCCAGTAGCCCACAGGGGGTGCTCCACGGCTACACCTTC. Its protein is CASSPQGVLHGYTF.

This chain joins TRBV19 and TRBJ2-5; 8 positions match TRBD2. Unmatched junction bases numbered 7, after V lost 5 bases and J lost 2 bases. There are 15 residues in the CDR3. Germline CDR1 is LNHDA and CDR2 is SQIVND (reference sequence). CDR3 in DNA: TGTGCCAGTAGTCCTCTGTCGGGGGGGCAAGAGACCCAGTACTTC. Translating gives CASSPLSGGQETQYF.

This clone was seen just once. V usage is TRBV5-6 and J usage is TRBJ1-2; 10 positions agree with TRBD1. Germline lookup yields CDR1 SGHDT and CDR2 YYEEEE. Trimming at V came to 7 bases and at J to 4 bases, leaving 4 bases not matched to a gene. The CDR3 has 13 residues. This chain's CDR3 is CASGTGVGYGYTF. The CDR3 bases are TGTGCCAGCGGGACAGGGGTCGGCTATGGCTACACCTTC.